This TCR beta chain was sequenced in a study of CXCR3-negative and CXCR3-positive naive CD8 T cells. Libraries were UMI-labeled 5' RACE TRB cDNA. For each CDR3 protein, TCRdb gives one entry from its re-call of the 5' RACE reads, without DNA. This sample contains around 26,000 distinct CDR3 sequences. The TCR was taken from a human donor in good health. Some clones in this sample may be carry-over from other donors' samples. The sequenced sample consisted of naive CXCR3- CD8+ T cells from blood. The subset here: CD45RO-CCR7+CD27+CD95- naive CD8+ T cells lacking CXCR3 (TNR3-).

CDR3 loop: CASTPNYGYTF. V is TRBV7-9 and J is TRBJ1-2. There are 11 residues in the CDR3. Per the germline V gene, CDR1 is SEHNR and CDR2 is FQNEAQ (reference sequence).